The rows below give T cell receptor beta chains drawn from one sample of a study of T-cell reconstitution after alpha-beta-depleted transplantation in children. TCRdb analysed the PCR reads with MiXCR anew, one entry per CDR3 protein. The table includes 900,000 or so distinct CDR3 sequences, less than 20% detected once. Material: PBMCs, mostly from graft donor cells, obtained 360 days after TCRalphabeta/CD19-depleted stem cell transplant. Source of these receptors: a male patient under 18 who had a stem cell transplant for acute lymphoblastic leukemia, so the T cells may come from the graft donor. Both conserved end residues are trimmed from each CDR3. Each record gives: D gene, V gene, CDR3 length, clone size, CDR3 protein. The D gene is left open where the match is weak. The size field is filled for only some rows; it gives once, few, many or a size class.

d_call: .; v_call: TRBV5-1; cdr3_length: 12; clone_size: many; cdr3_aa: ASRAGAANTEAF
d_call: TRBD1; v_call: TRBV4-1; cdr3_length: 12; clone_size: .; cdr3_aa: ASRQGRGWEKLF
d_call: .; v_call: TRBV7-9; cdr3_length: 13; clone_size: .; cdr3_aa: ASSLKDRLYNEQF
d_call: TRBD1; v_call: TRBV20-1; cdr3_length: 13; clone_size: .; cdr3_aa: SAEGQGPRAYEQY
d_call: .; v_call: TRBV7-2; cdr3_length: 13; clone_size: few; cdr3_aa: ASSRTRSSYNEQF
d_call: TRBD2; v_call: TRBV4-2; cdr3_length: 16; clone_size: many; cdr3_aa: ASSQEEREGTILYEQY
d_call: TRBD2; v_call: TRBV5-1; cdr3_length: 14; clone_size: .; cdr3_aa: ASSLIAGGRTSEQY
d_call: TRBD2; v_call: TRBV12-3/TRBV12-4; cdr3_length: 13; clone_size: .; cdr3_aa: TSRWGGRDGDTQY
d_call: TRBD2; v_call: TRBV7-3; cdr3_length: 15; clone_size: few; cdr3_aa: ASSLTGAGGVYNEQF
d_call: TRBD1; v_call: TRBV24-1; cdr3_length: 16; clone_size: .; cdr3_aa: ATSDPGQGGVSYNEQF
d_call: .; v_call: TRBV7-6; cdr3_length: 12; clone_size: .; cdr3_aa: ACWQAENTGELF
d_call: .; v_call: TRBV11-2; cdr3_length: 12; clone_size: few; cdr3_aa: ASSLVRAEETQY
d_call: TRBD2; v_call: TRBV5-1; cdr3_length: 13; clone_size: few; cdr3_aa: ASSGGTILTGELF
d_call: TRBD2; v_call: TRBV5-6; cdr3_length: 17; clone_size: .; cdr3_aa: ASSLAPGLAAPEGGELF
d_call: .; v_call: TRBV7-3; cdr3_length: 12; clone_size: few; cdr3_aa: ASSLDPNSYEQY
d_call: .; v_call: TRBV10-3; cdr3_length: 11; clone_size: .; cdr3_aa: AISGGGPLPQH
d_call: .; v_call: TRBV7-9; cdr3_length: 10; clone_size: .; cdr3_aa: ASSFSGEEAF
d_call: .; v_call: TRBV15; cdr3_length: 14; clone_size: few; cdr3_aa: ATSRDAGSAPYGYT
d_call: TRBD1; v_call: TRBV3-1; cdr3_length: 15; clone_size: few; cdr3_aa: ASSSGALQGIIYGYT
d_call: .; v_call: TRBV11-1; cdr3_length: 16; clone_size: .; cdr3_aa: ASNRDRTSRRPIWEQF
d_call: .; v_call: TRBV4-1; cdr3_length: 11; clone_size: few; cdr3_aa: ASSQRVLETQY
d_call: TRBD2; v_call: TRBV7-2; cdr3_length: 12; clone_size: few; cdr3_aa: ASSMGLAGRKQY
d_call: .; v_call: TRBV18; cdr3_length: 11; clone_size: few; cdr3_aa: ASSPGVAETQY
d_call: .; v_call: TRBV20-1; cdr3_length: 11; clone_size: .; cdr3_aa: SANGPGYNEQF
d_call: .; v_call: TRBV2; cdr3_length: 14; clone_size: many; cdr3_aa: ASTVGFVSEGNEQF
d_call: .; v_call: TRBV28; cdr3_length: 12; clone_size: .; cdr3_aa: ASRLRGASYGYT
d_call: .; v_call: TRBV18; cdr3_length: 14; clone_size: few; cdr3_aa: ASSREDGRSYNEQF
d_call: TRBD2; v_call: TRBV11-1; cdr3_length: 18; clone_size: .; cdr3_aa: ASSLGDFGGRPRNKETQY
d_call: TRBD2; v_call: TRBV7-3; cdr3_length: 15; clone_size: .; cdr3_aa: ASSLNLWTSANNEQF
d_call: .; v_call: TRBV27; cdr3_length: 11; clone_size: .; cdr3_aa: ASSPLSLETQY
d_call: TRBD2; v_call: TRBV29-1; cdr3_length: 11; clone_size: few; cdr3_aa: SASGRFADTQY
d_call: TRBD2; v_call: TRBV2; cdr3_length: 14; clone_size: few; cdr3_aa: ASSQWTSASSYEQY
d_call: .; v_call: TRBV7-2; cdr3_length: 11; clone_size: many; cdr3_aa: ASSRDHSYEQY
d_call: .; v_call: TRBV20-1; cdr3_length: 12; clone_size: .; cdr3_aa: SALRGLYNSPLH
d_call: TRBD1; v_call: TRBV12-3/TRBV12-4; cdr3_length: 16; clone_size: .; cdr3_aa: ACSFLRQGRTDTDTQY
d_call: TRBD2; v_call: TRBV5-1; cdr3_length: 15; clone_size: .; cdr3_aa: ASSLGAPSGNFNEQF
d_call: TRBD2; v_call: TRBV5-6; cdr3_length: 13; clone_size: few; cdr3_aa: ASSLASSGSDTQY
d_call: .; v_call: TRBV7-6; cdr3_length: 9; clone_size: .; cdr3_aa: ASSPCGGSP
d_call: .; v_call: TRBV10-3; cdr3_length: 10; clone_size: many; cdr3_aa: AIGYPTYEQY
d_call: .; v_call: TRBV20-1; cdr3_length: 11; clone_size: .; cdr3_aa: SVGRGPLHEQY
d_call: .; v_call: TRBV10-2; cdr3_length: 14; clone_size: .; cdr3_aa: ASSDLESGLNQPQH
d_call: TRBD1; v_call: TRBV2; cdr3_length: 13; clone_size: .; cdr3_aa: ASSADRVGDYGYT